This T cell receptor beta chain was identified in a study of T cells in Graves' hyperthyroidism and ophthalmopathy. No progression to ophthalmopathy during 18 months of follow-up defined stable disease. The source material, RNA transcripts, was used to amplify TCR beta CDR3 regions. HTBI primers were the set used in a first-round RT-PCR of the TCR CDR3. From the multiplex PCR reads, TCRdb called clonotypes with MiXCR, one entry per CDR3 protein. The repertoire holds about 580,000 distinct CDR3 sequences, with around 45% as singletons. Looked up from germline, CDR1 is SGHVS and CDR2 is FNYEAQ. V dropped 5 bases and J dropped 3; count of bases not matched to a gene: 4. The CDR3 totals 14 residues. Notes on the study in general: Ophthalmopathy prediction by the model preceded onset by a median approximately six months.

Of note for this clonotype: Its antigen is not identified.

The clonotype was recovered from a woman younger than 30 with Graves' hyperthyroidism. The sample comprised peripheral blood or thyroid tissue (not recorded which). The gene calls are TRBV7-6 and TRBJ2-5, with TRBD1 matching 9 bases. CDR3 in amino acids: CASSRGDREETQYF. In DNA form, the CDR3 reads TGTGCCAGCAGCAGGGGGGACAGGGAAGAGACCCAGTACTTC.